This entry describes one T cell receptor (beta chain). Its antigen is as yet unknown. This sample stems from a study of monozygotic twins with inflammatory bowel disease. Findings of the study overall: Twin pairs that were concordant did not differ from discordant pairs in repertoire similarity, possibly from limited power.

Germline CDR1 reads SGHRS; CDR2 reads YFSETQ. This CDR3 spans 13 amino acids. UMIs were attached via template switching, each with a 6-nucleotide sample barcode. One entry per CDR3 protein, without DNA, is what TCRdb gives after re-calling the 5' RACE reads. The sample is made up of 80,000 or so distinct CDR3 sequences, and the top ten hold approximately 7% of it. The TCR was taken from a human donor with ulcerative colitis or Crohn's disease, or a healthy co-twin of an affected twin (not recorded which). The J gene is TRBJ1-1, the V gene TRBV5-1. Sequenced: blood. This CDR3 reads CASSLESSSAAFF.